The 8 T cell receptor beta chains below all came from one sample that was sequenced in a study of T cells in Graves' hyperthyroidism and ophthalmopathy. Amplification of TCR beta CDR3 regions used RNA as the template. In the first-round RT-PCR of the TCR CDR3, the HTBI primer set was used. TCRdb re-called the multiplex PCR reads with MiXCR, one entry per CDR3 protein. Here the sample spans 500,000 to 650,000 distinct CDR3 sequences, 46% being singletons. The sequencing input was peripheral blood or thyroid tissue (not recorded which). The receptors here all came from an adult woman with Graves' disease, either hyperthyroidism or ophthalmopathy (not recorded which).

This clonotype showed up many times. The chain recombines TRBV7-2 with TRBJ2-7; D is tentatively TRBD1 or TRBD2 (5 bases each). V lost 3 bases to trimming and J lost 5 bases, with 8 bases between them. Germline loops: CDR1 SGHTA, CDR2 FQGNSA. The CDR3 spans 12 residues. CDR3 DNA: TGTGCCAGCAGCTTCAGGGACCACGAGCAGTACTTC. Translated, it gives CASSFRDHEQYF.

The V gene is TRBV14, the J gene TRBJ1-2, with D possibly TRBD1 on 5 matching bases. The germline CDR1 and CDR2 sequences are SGHDN and FVKESK. Trimming left V 3 bases short and J 0 bases short, with 14 bases between. The CDR3 loop spans 16 amino acids. The CDR3 sequence is CASSHLGQESNYGYTF. CDR3 DNA sequence: TGTGCCAGCAGCCACCTGGGGCAGGAGTCTAACTATGGCTACACCTTC.

This clonotype was counted at least ten times. V is TRBV5-4 and J is TRBJ2-6, with a tentative D call TRBD1 (5 bases). CDR1 and CDR2 from the germline V gene are SGHNT and YYREEE (reference sequence). Trimming removed 1 base from V and 3 bases from J, with 8 bases in between. The CDR3 has 15 residues. The CDR3, as DNA: TGTGCCAGCAGCTTGAGGGGCCTTGGGGCCAACGTCCTGACTTTC. This encodes CASSLRGLGANVLTF.

The chain employs TRBV5-1 and TRBJ2-7, with 8 bases that match TRBD2. Losses at the gene ends were 5 bases for V and 3 bases for J; bases not matched to a gene: 13. The CDR3 loop spans 16 amino acids. Germline values: CDR1 SGHRS, CDR2 YFSETQ. The chain's CDR3 is CASSSSGQLPLYEQYF. The CDR3 DNA reads as TGCGCCAGCAGTTCTAGCGGGCAACTCCCCCTCTACGAGCAGTACTTC. Looking up the rest from reference TRBV5-1 and TRBJ2-7 gives the full variable domain: KAGVTQTPRYLIKTRGQQVTLSCSPISGHRSVSWYQQTPGQGLQFLFEYFSETQRNKGNFPGRFSGRQFSNSRSEMNVSTLELGDSALYLCASSSSGQLPLYEQYFGPGTRLTVT.

This clonotype was observed a few times. This sequence joins TRBV28 and TRBJ1-2, with D possibly TRBD1 on 5 matching bases. The germline V gene has CDR1 MDHEN and CDR2 SYDVKM. Trimming removed 6 bases from V and 8 bases from J, with 22 bases in between. CDR3 length equals 15 residues. For the CDR3, the DNA is TGTGCCAGCAGCATCCAAAGAGCGGGGCGCGGGGGCTACACCTTC. It codes for CASSIQRAGRGGYTF.

CDR3 sequence: CASSFALAAYEHF. The CDR3 DNA sequence: TGTGCCAGCAGCTTCGCACTAGCGGCCTACGAGCATTTT. The chain links TRBV7-9 to TRBJ1-5; D is uncertain. V lost 3 bases to trimming and J lost 14 bases, with 17 bases between them. The germline V gene has CDR1 SEHNR and CDR2 FQNEAQ (reference sequence). The CDR3 extends over 13 amino acids.

This sequence joins TRBV29-1 and TRBJ1-2; D gene ambiguous. CDR3 length: 11 residues. Germline values: CDR1 SQVTM, CDR2 ANQGSEA. Trimming took 8 bases from V and 2 from J, leaving 9 bases between them. The CDR3 DNA sequence: TGCAGCTTAGACACGAACTATGGCTACACCTTC. Translation: CSLDTNYGYTF.

The chain couples TRBV6-6 to TRBJ2-7, with TRBD2 matching 9 bases. With 7 bases clipped from V and 2 bases from J, the junction kept 15 bases outside the gene matches. Germline assignment: CDR1 MNHNY and CDR2 SVGAGI (reference sequence). This CDR3 region has 17 residues. The CDR3 DNA sequence: TGTGCCAGCACCCGACCCCGATCGACTAGCGGTACCTACGAGCAGTACTTC. This sequence encodes CASTRPRSTSGTYEQYF.